Following are 3 T cell receptor beta chains from one sample sequenced in a study of shared clonotypes between healthy human individuals. The method was immunoSEQ multiplex PCR; TCRdb's version includes in-frame clones alone and lacks a portion of them. The sample yields over a million clones, 98% seen once. The sequencing input was naive CD4+ T cells sorted from blood. Specified subset: CD45RA+ positively selected. Every receptor here comes from a man aged 25-45 years in good health.

V usage is TRBV29-1 and J usage is TRBJ1-1; possible D gene TRBD1, 5 bases. The CDR3 loop spans 13 amino acids. In germline, CDR1 is SQVTM, CDR2 ANQGSEA. Trimming took off 7 bases at V and 0 bases at J, with 12 bases between the two ends. As DNA, the CDR3 is TGCAGCGAAAAGGGGCAGATGAACACTGAAGCTTTCTTT. Its protein product is CSEKGQMNTEAFF.

The CDR3 DNA is TGTGCCAGTACCCCAGTGGGGCTCACTGAAGCTTTCTTT. Translating it yields CASTPVGLTEAFF. V usage is TRBV19 and J usage is TRBJ1-1; possibly TRBD1 for D (5 bases). There are 13 residues in the CDR3. Germline V gene sequence: CDR1 LNHDA, CDR2 SQIVND (reference sequence). V lost 7 bases, J lost 4 bases, and 13 bases lay in between. The whole variable domain, filled in from reference TRBV19 and TRBJ1-1, reads DGGITQSPKYLFRKEGQNVTLSCEQNLNHDAMYWYRQDPGQGLRLIYYSQIVNDFQKGDIAEGYSVSREKKESFPLTVTSAQKNPTAFYLCASTPVGLTEAFFGQGTRLTVV.

The chain uses TRBV19 and TRBJ1-5, with 7 nucleotides matching TRBD1. Trimming removed 6 bases from V and 5 bases from J; junction bases left unmatched: 4. The CDR3 extends over 13 amino acids. CDR1 and CDR2 from the germline V gene are LNHDA and SQIVND (reference sequence). CDR3 sequence: CASSDRVDQPQHF. The CDR3 nucleotides are TGTGCCAGTAGCGACAGGGTTGATCAGCCCCAGCATTTT.